These T cell receptor beta chains were read from a single sample in a study of cytomegalovirus exposure and HLA in healthy donors. This table comes from immunoSEQ multiplex PCR, and its TCRdb copy is limited to in-frame clones, with some not included. The sample yields 110,000 or so clones, around 15% seen once. The sequencing sample was made of PBMCs. The receptor set was obtained from a female donor in good health and CMV-seronegative. CDR3s include the opening cysteine and the closing phenylalanine or tryptophan. The order of the fields is J gene, V gene, D gene, clone size, CDR3 protein, CDR3 DNA. A D gene is named only where the DNA matches it firmly. Some rows mark clone size as missing; the rest say once, few, many or name a class of expanded clone.

TRBJ2-7	TRBV6-6	NA	once	CASSYNRYYEQYF	TGTGCCAGCAGTTACAACAGATACTACGAGCAGTACTTC
TRBJ2-7	TRBV28	NA	few	CASSLQGKQYF	TGTGCCAGCAGTTTACAGGGCAAGCAGTACTTC
TRBJ1-6	TRBV4-3	TRBD1	few	CASSQDEGTGPARSPLHF	TGCGCCAGCAGCCAAGATGAGGGGACAGGGCCGGCCCGATCACCCCTCCACTTT
TRBJ2-1	TRBV4-3	TRBD1	NA	CASSQESGQGNNEQFF	TGCGCCAGCAGCCAAGAATCGGGACAGGGAAACAATGAGCAGTTCTTC
TRBJ1-5	TRBV7-8	NA	NA	CASSFLGANQPQHF	TGTGCCAGCAGCTTTTTAGGGGCAAATCAGCCCCAGCATTTT
TRBJ1-6	TRBV5-1	TRBD1	few	CASSGGQSYNSPLHF	TGCGCCAGCAGCGGGGGACAGAGTTATAATTCACCCCTCCACTTT
TRBJ1-6	TRBV7-2	NA	NA	CASSPQGRNSPLHF	TGTGCCAGCAGCCCCCAAGGCAGGAATTCACCCCTCCACTTT
TRBJ1-4	TRBV7-6	NA	NA	CASSPRVNEKLFF	TGTGCCAGCAGCCCCAGGGTCAATGAAAAACTGTTTTTT
TRBJ1-2	TRBV7-2	NA	NA	CASSLDYGNYGYTF	TGTGCCAGCAGCTTAGATTATGGCAACTATGGCTACACCTTC
TRBJ1-5	TRBV2	NA	few	CASSLSNSNQPQHF	TGTGCCAGCAGCCTCAGTAATAGCAATCAGCCCCAGCATTTT
TRBJ1-5	TRBV28	NA	few	CASRLLMSNQPQHF	TGTGCCAGCAGACTTCTGATGAGCAATCAGCCCCAGCATTTT
TRBJ1-4	TRBV5-6	TRBD1	NA	CASSPGTGDEKLFF	TGTGCCAGCAGCCCCGGGACAGGGGATGAAAAACTGTTTTTT
TRBJ2-1	TRBV6-4	TRBD2	few	CASSVVAGGLEQFF	TGTGCCAGCAGTGTGGTAGCGGGGGGGCTTGAGCAGTTCTTC
TRBJ2-1	TRBV18	TRBD2	few	CASSPLRAGTSVLEQFF	TGTGCCAGCTCACCATTACGGGCCGGGACTAGCGTCCTAGAGCAGTTCTTC
TRBJ2-7	TRBV9	TRBD1	few	CASSVGGTGEYEQYF	TGTGCCAGCAGCGTAGGGGGGACAGGGGAATACGAGCAGTACTTC
TRBJ1-3	TRBV5-1	TRBD1	few	CASGQGVGNTIYF	TGCGCCAGCGGACAGGGGGTGGGAAACACCATATATTTT
TRBJ1-1	TRBV9	TRBD1	NA	CASSVGGQGWDEAFF	TGTGCCAGCAGCGTAGGGGGACAGGGATGGGATGAAGCTTTCTTT
TRBJ1-1	TRBV12-5	TRBD1	few	CATRTGGDTEAFF	TGTGCTACCCGGACAGGAGGGGACACTGAAGCTTTCTTT